A selection of T cell receptor beta chains follows, all from one sample in a study of CD8+ T cells in alopecia areata. Some clones are missing from TCRdb's copy, which holds only in-frame ones; the method was immunoSEQ multiplex PCR. The profile covers hundreds of thousands of clones, with roughly 60% appearing a single time and 1.8% taken by the ten largest. Sequencing was performed on CD4+ T cells sorted from blood, taken at week 24, from a patient treated with tofacitinib. The receptors were gathered from a human donor with alopecia areata. CDR3s include the opening cysteine and the closing phenylalanine or tryptophan. A D gene is named only where the DNA matches it firmly. Not all rows give a size; the values are once, few, many and, for expanded clones, a class.

j_call	d_call	clone_size	v_call	cdr3_aa	cdr3_nt
TRBJ2-1	NA	few	TRBV29-1	CSVGLLTNEQFF	TGCAGCGTTGGATTGCTGACTAATGAGCAGTTCTTC
TRBJ1-3	TRBD1	few	TRBV30	CAWNPQGAAGNTIYF	TGTGCCTGGAACCCTCAGGGGGCGGCTGGAAACACCATATATTTT
TRBJ1-1	NA	NA	TRBV2	CASSQRGRGTEAFF	TGTGCCAGCAGTCAACGTGGACGGGGCACTGAAGCTTTCTTT
TRBJ1-4	TRBD1	NA	TRBV15	CATSGGGSVEKLFF	TGTGCCACCTCCGGAGGGGGCAGCGTTGAAAAACTGTTTTTT
TRBJ2-5	NA	few	TRBV4-3	CASSQTISWEAETQYF	TGCGCCAGCAGCCAAACGATCTCTTGGGAGGCTGAGACCCAGTACTTC
TRBJ1-6	TRBD1	NA	TRBV30	CAWKRGPGNSPLHF	TGTGCCTGGAAAAGGGGGCCGGGTAATTCACCCCTCCACTTT
TRBJ2-5	NA	NA	TRBV9	CASSFRAGEGQETQYF	TGTGCCAGCAGCTTCAGGGCAGGCGAAGGGCAAGAGACCCAGTACTTC
TRBJ1-2	TRBD1	NA	TRBV10-3	CATRQGANYGYTF	TGTGCCACTCGGCAGGGGGCCAACTATGGCTACACCTTC
TRBJ1-5	NA	NA	TRBV6-6	CASRIGSNQPQHF	TGTGCCAGCAGGATCGGGAGCAATCAGCCCCAGCATTTT
TRBJ2-7	TRBD1	NA	TRBV27	CASSRTGGYEQYF	TGTGCCAGCAGTCGGACAGGGGGCTACGAGCAGTACTTC
TRBJ1-2	NA	NA	TRBV5-6	CASSLMDARIVYGYTF	TGTGCCAGCAGCTTGATGGATGCGCGGATAGTTTATGGCTACACCTTC
TRBJ1-2	TRBD1	NA	TRBV4-1	CASSQSSGTGFRYGYTF	TGCGCCAGCAGCCAATCCTCCGGGACAGGGTTCCGCTATGGCTACACCTTC
TRBJ2-7	NA	NA	TRBV5-1	CASSPRDGTYEQYF	TGCGCCAGCTCCCCCCGGGACGGGACCTACGAGCAGTACTTC
TRBJ2-1	NA	few	TRBV7-2	CASSLIGYREQFF	TGTGCCAGCAGCTTAATAGGTTACAGAGAGCAGTTCTTC
TRBJ2-3	NA	once	TRBV5-1	CASSLAATDTQYF	TGCGCCAGCAGCTTGGCCGCGACAGATACGCAGTATTTT
TRBJ2-7	NA	NA	TRBV5-6	CASSADRLAYEQYF	TGTGCCAGCAGCGCGGACAGACTGGCCTACGAGCAGTACTTC